This TCR beta chain stems from a study of T-cell memory formation after mild COVID-19. About the study: TCR clusters showed largely donor specificity.

The sample holds a few counts of this clonotype. Its antigen is unidentified. The study, taken as a whole, reports: Clones shrinking between day 15 and 85 showed a balanced CD4/CD8 split, and those that grew later tilted toward CD4+. There was no confirmation that second-wave clones peaking on day 37 were SARS-CoV-2 specific.

V was cut by 4 bases and J by 5 bases, with 18 bases left in between. The CDR3 runs 16 residues. 5'RACE primed from the constant segment yielded TCR alpha and TCR beta cDNA libraries bearing sample barcodes and UMIs. Using its own MiXCR run on the 5' RACE reads, TCRdb lists one record per CDR3 protein. The sample includes 120,000 to 150,000 distinct CDR3 sequences, about 5.7% seen only once; the top ten take 2% to 2.5%. The sample was PBMCs or a T cell subset sorted from them (not recorded which). The chain combines TRBV12-3 or TRBV12-4 with TRBJ1-3; maybe TRBD1 (5 bases). The sequence was collected from an adult woman who had mild COVID-19 (a few samples of this study predate the infection). Cell type and time point are not known. In DNA form, the CDR3 reads TGTGCCAGCAGTTCCTTTTCCGGGACGGCCAGAAACACCATATATTTT. Encoded protein: CASSSFSGTARNTIYF.